This paragraph covers one TCR beta chain sequence. Its matching antigen is unknown. The record originates from a study of shared clonotypes between healthy human individuals. The study's findings and limits: Sharing across four donors was highest in naive CD4 (about 5%) and lowest in memory CD8 (about 0.4%). Deeper or shallower sequencing was expected to change how clonotypes are shared among donors.

CDR1 SNHLY and CDR2 FYNNEI come from the germline V gene. V dropped 10 bases and J dropped 3; count of bases not matched to a gene: 8. The CDR3 is made up of 13 amino acids. The input for sorted-subset replicate PCRs was approximately 200 ng DNA, approximately 30,000 T cell genomes. Here immunoSEQ multiplex PCR was the method, and the copy in TCRdb shows in-frame clones only, minus some. The table lists more than 2 million clones, about 95% of them singletons. Specimen: naive CD4+ T cells sorted from blood. Subset of the sample: CD45RA+ positively selected. This TCR derives from a young man in good health. The gene calls are TRBV2 and TRBJ2-7, with 8 bases fitting TRBD2. The CDR3 spells CATSAGVDYEQYF. CDR3 in DNA: TGTGCCACCTCAGCGGGAGTAGACTACGAGCAGTACTTC. Filled out from reference TRBV2 and TRBJ2-7, the complete variable domain reads EPEVTQTPSHQVTQMGQEVILRCVPISNHLYFYWYRQILGQKVEFLVSFYNNEISEKSEIFDDQFSVERPDGSNFTLKIRSTKLEDSAMYFCATSAGVDYEQYFGPGTRLTVT.